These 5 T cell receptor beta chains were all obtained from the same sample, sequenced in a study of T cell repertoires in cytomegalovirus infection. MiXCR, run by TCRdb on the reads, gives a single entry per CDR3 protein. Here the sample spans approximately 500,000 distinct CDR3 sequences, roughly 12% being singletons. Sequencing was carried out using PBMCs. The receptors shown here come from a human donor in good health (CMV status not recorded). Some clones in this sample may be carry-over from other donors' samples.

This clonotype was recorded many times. The CDR3 loop is CASSLRQGTDTQYF. The CDR3 DNA reads as TGTGCCAGCAGCTTGAGACAGGGGACAGATACGCAGTATTTT. The chain employs TRBV5-4 and TRBJ2-3; TRBD1 aligns across 8 bases. J was trimmed by 3 bases and V by 1 base; bases with no gene match: 1. The CDR3 consists of 14 residues. Germline CDR1 and CDR2: SGHNT and YYREEE (reference sequence).

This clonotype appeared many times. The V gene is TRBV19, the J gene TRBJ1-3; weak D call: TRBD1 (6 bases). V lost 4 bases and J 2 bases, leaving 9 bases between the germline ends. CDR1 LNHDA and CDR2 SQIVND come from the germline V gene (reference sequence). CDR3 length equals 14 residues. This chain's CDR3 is CASSTTGTGNTIYF. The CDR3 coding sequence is TGTGCCAGTAGTACTACAGGGACTGGAAACACCATATATTTT. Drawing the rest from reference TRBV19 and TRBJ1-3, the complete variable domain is DGGITQSPKYLFRKEGQNVTLSCEQNLNHDAMYWYRQDPGQGLRLIYYSQIVNDFQKGDIAEGYSVSREKKESFPLTVTSAQKNPTAFYLCASSTTGTGNTIYFGEGSWLTVV.

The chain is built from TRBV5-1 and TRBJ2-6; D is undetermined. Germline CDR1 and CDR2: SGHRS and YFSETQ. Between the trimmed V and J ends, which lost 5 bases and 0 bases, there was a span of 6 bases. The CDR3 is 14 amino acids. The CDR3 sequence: CASRGFSGANVLTF. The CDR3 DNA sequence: TGCGCCAGCAGAGGGTTCTCTGGGGCCAACGTCCTGACTTTC.

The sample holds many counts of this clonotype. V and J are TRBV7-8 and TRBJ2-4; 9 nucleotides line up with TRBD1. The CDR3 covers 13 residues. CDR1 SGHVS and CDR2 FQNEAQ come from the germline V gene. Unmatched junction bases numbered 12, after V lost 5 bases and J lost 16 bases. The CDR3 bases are TGTGCCAGCAGCCCCGGAGGGGACAGGGATCGATACTTC. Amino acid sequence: CASSPGGDRDRYF. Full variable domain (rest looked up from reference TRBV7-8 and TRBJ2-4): GAGVSQSPRYKVAKRGQDVALRCDPISGHVSLFWYQQALGQGPEFLTYFQNEAQLDKSGLPSDRFFAERPEGSVSTLKIQRTQQEDSAVYLCASSPGGDRDRYFGAGTRLSVL.

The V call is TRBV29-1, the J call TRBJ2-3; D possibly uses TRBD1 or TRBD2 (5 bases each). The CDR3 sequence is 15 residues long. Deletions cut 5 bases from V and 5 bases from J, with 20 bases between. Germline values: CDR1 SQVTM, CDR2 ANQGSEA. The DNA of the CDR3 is TGCAGCGTTCCGACGGGGACCCCCATGGGAGATACGCAGTATTTT. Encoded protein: CSVPTGTPMGDTQYF.